The 31 T cell receptor beta chains presented below share a single source sample, sequenced in a study of early T cells in non-severe SARS-CoV-2 infection. A single record per CDR3 protein comes from TCRdb applying MiXCR to the 5' RACE reads. The sample holds tens of thousands of distinct CDR3 sequences, approximately 12% seen once. The sequenced sample was whole blood. These receptor sequences come from an adult who was a healthcare worker with PCR-confirmed SARS-CoV-2 infection or an uninfected control (not recorded which).

This clonotype was seen at least ten times. The V gene is TRBV5-6, the J gene TRBJ2-2, with a tentative D call TRBD2 (6 bases). CDR1 is SGHDT, CDR2 YYEEEE, per germline. This CDR3 is built from 15 residues. V was trimmed by 0 bases and J by 2 bases, leaving 8 bases between them. The CDR3, as DNA: TGTGCCAGCAGCTTGGTGGGGGGAAACACCGGGGAGCTGTTTTTT. This gives the protein CASSLVGGNTGELFF.

This clonotype was counted ten times or more. V gene TRBV7-6 combines with J gene TRBJ2-1; the D gene is possibly TRBD1 (6 bases). The length of the CDR3 is 15 residues. Deletions cut 1 base from V and 4 bases from J, with 11 bases between. The germline V gene has CDR1 SGHVS and CDR2 FNYEAQ. The CDR3: CASSLGIGQYNEQFF. The DNA of the CDR3 is TGTGCCAGCAGCTTAGGTATTGGACAGTACAATGAGCAGTTCTTC. The full variable domain, with the rest looked up from reference TRBV7-6 and TRBJ2-1, is GAGVSQSPRYKVTKRGQDVALRCDPISGHVSLYWYRQALGQGPEFLTYFNYEAQQDKSGLPNDRFSAERPEGSISTLTIQRTEQRDSAMYRCASSLGIGQYNEQFFGPGTRLTVL.

This clonotype has at least ten counts. The J gene is TRBJ1-5, the V gene TRBV27; D might be TRBD1 (5 bases). This CDR3 is 15 amino acids long. Germline lookup yields CDR1 MNHEY and CDR2 SMNVEV (reference sequence). V dropped 0 bases and J dropped 3 bases, with 9 bases sitting between them. The CDR3 DNA sequence: TGTGCCAGCAGTTTATCCCAGGGACCCAATCAGCCCCAGCATTTT. It is translated as CASSLSQGPNQPQHF.

This clonotype was counted a few times. The genes are TRBV5-6 and TRBJ2-1, with 7 bases identical to TRBD1. The CDR3 extends over 16 amino acids. V lost 2 bases to trimming and J lost 4 bases; unmatched junction nucleotides: 9. Looked up from germline, CDR1 is SGHDT and CDR2 is YYEEEE. This chain's CDR3 is CASSFPSGDSYNEQFF. CDR3 sequence (DNA): TGTGCCAGCAGCTTCCCCTCCGGGGACAGTTACAATGAGCAGTTCTTC.

This clonotype was detected only a few times. The chain joins TRBV6-5 to TRBJ2-2, with 9 bases lining up with TRBD2. CDR3 size: 15 residues. Germline V lookup: CDR1 MNHEY, CDR2 SVGAGI. V dropped 2 bases and J dropped 7; count of bases not matched to a gene: 5. In nucleotides, the CDR3 is TGTGCCAGCAGTTACCGTAGCGGGGGTGGCGGGGAGCTGTTTTTT. Amino acids: CASSYRSGGGGELFF.

This clonotype occurred many times. The V gene is TRBV4-2, the J gene TRBJ2-1; 15 bases are shared with TRBD2. Germline V gene data show CDR1 as LGHNA and CDR2 as YNFKEQ. This CDR3 spans 20 amino acids. Germline trimming cut 4 bases from V and 6 bases from J; bases unmatched to any gene: 16. The CDR3 loop reads CASSLDRTSGGARERNEQFF. CDR3 sequence (DNA): TGTGCCAGCAGCCTAGACCGGACTAGCGGGGGGGCGAGGGAACGCAATGAGCAGTTCTTC.

There are many counts of this clonotype. The chain couples TRBV6-5 to TRBJ1-4, with D uncertain. Germline-derived CDR1 and CDR2 are MNHEY and SVGAGI. V was cut by 0 bases and J by 7 bases, with 12 bases left in between. This CDR3 comprises 15 residues. The DNA for the CDR3 is TGTGCCAGCAGTTACTCAAGGGTCACTGGTGAAAAACTGTTTTTT. Translation: CASSYSRVTGEKLFF.

This clonotype was seen a few times. The J gene is TRBJ1-4, the V gene TRBV9; D is perhaps TRBD1 (5 bases). Trimming stripped 4 bases from V and 3 bases from J, with 16 bases between. Germline V gene data show CDR1 as SGDLS and CDR2 as YYNGEE. The CDR3 is 16 residues long. The DNA for the CDR3 is TGTGCCAGCAGCCCCCCTGGGATAGGGGCTAATGAAAAACTGTTTTTT. Protein: CASSPPGIGANEKLFF. The full variable domain, rest sourced from reference TRBV9 and TRBJ1-4, is DSGVTQTPKHLITATGQRVTLRCSPRSGDLSVYWYQQSLDQGLQFLIQYYNGEERAKGNILERFSAQQFPDLHSELNLSSLELGDSALYFCASSPPGIGANEKLFFGSGTQLSVL.

The chain combines TRBV5-1 with TRBJ2-7; 10 bases fit TRBD2. CDR1 and CDR2 from the germline V gene are SGHRS and YFSETQ. This CDR3 has 16 amino acids. V trimming: 3 bases; J trimming: 2 bases; junction bases outside the gene matches: 8. In DNA, the CDR3 is TGCGCCAGCAGCTCCGCTAGCGGGGGCGCCCCCTACGAGCAGTACTTC. As protein: CASSSASGGAPYEQYF.

With respect to this clonotype: This sequence may be a read error, since a much larger clone differs from it by one base. The V call is TRBV27, the J call TRBJ2-6; perhaps TRBD1 as D (5 bases). The CDR3 is made up of 13 amino acids. Germline CDR1 is MNHEY and CDR2 is SMNVEV (reference sequence). This chain's CDR3 is CASSFQGSNVLSF. Here the CDR3 DNA reads TGTGCCAGCAGTTTCCAGGGATCCAACGTCCTGTCTTTC.

The rearrangement uses TRBV7-2 and TRBJ1-2; TRBD1 matches 7 bases. CDR3 size: 14 residues. V dropped 5 bases and J dropped 4; count of bases not matched to a gene: 7. CDR1 SGHTA and CDR2 FQGNSA come from the germline V gene. The CDR3 DNA is TGTGCCAGCAGCCCCTTACAGGGGCCCTATGGCTACACCTTC. Its protein is CASSPLQGPYGYTF.

In this sample, this clonotype turned up many times. The CDR3 DNA is TGTGCCAGCAGTCAGGACTACTCTGGAAACACCATATATTTT. As protein: CASSQDYSGNTIYF. This chain joins TRBV6-1 and TRBJ1-3; D gene ambiguous. CDR3 length: 14 amino acids. CDR1 MNHNS and CDR2 SASEGT come from the germline V gene. V gave up 5 bases and J gave up 0 bases, with 8 bases separating them.

The chain employs TRBV27 and TRBJ2-5; 9 bases align to TRBD1. V lost 8 bases and J lost 5; bases outside the gene matches: 9. From germline, CDR1 is MNHEY and CDR2 SMNVEV (reference sequence). CDR3 length equals 14 residues. CDR3: CASLSTGGAETQYF. The DNA of the CDR3 is TGTGCCAGCCTTAGTACAGGGGGCGCGGAGACCCAGTACTTC.

The chain has TRBV7-9 and TRBJ2-2, with TRBD1 matching 9 bases. The junction had 5 bases not matched to a gene; V was cut back by 5 bases and J by 4 bases. This CDR3 is 15 amino acids long. Germline V gives CDR1 SEHNR, CDR2 FQNEAQ (reference sequence). CDR3 sequence: CASSPGTGFTGELFF. CDR3 DNA: TGTGCCAGCAGCCCCGGGACAGGGTTCACCGGGGAGCTGTTTTTT.

This clonotype was seen just once. The CDR3 loop is CSARVGTSGGAEQYF. DNA of the CDR3: TGCAGTGCTAGAGTGGGTACTAGCGGGGGGGCGGAGCAGTACTTC. The gene calls are TRBV20-1 and TRBJ2-7; TRBD2 agrees at 13 bases. This CDR3 is built from 15 residues. CDR1 is DFQATT and CDR2 is SNEGSKA in the germline V gene (reference sequence). Unmatched junction bases numbered 7, after V lost 1 base and J lost 7 bases.

Ten or more counts support this clonotype. The genes are TRBV7-9 and TRBJ2-7, with D perhaps TRBD1 or TRBD2 (5 bases each). Trimming pared 5 bases from V and 0 bases from J, leaving 17 bases between. The CDR3 is 16 residues long. Germline CDR1 reads SEHNR; CDR2 reads FQNEAQ (reference sequence). CDR3 region: CASSTSGAPGSYEQYF. The CDR3, as DNA: TGTGCCAGCAGCACCTCCGGGGCCCCCGGCTCCTACGAGCAGTACTTC. Using reference TRBV7-9 and TRBJ2-7 for the parts outside the CDR3, the full variable domain is DTGVSQNPRHKITKRGQNVTFRCDPISEHNRLYWYRQTLGQGPEFLTYFQNEAQLEKSRLLSDRFSAERPKGSFSTLEIQRTEQGDSAMYLCASSTSGAPGSYEQYFGPGTRLTVT.

This clonotype has a count of ten or more. This chain joins TRBV7-2 and TRBJ1-1; 8 nucleotides match TRBD1. J gave up 4 bases and V 5 bases, and 3 bases lay outside the gene matches. There are 13 residues in the CDR3. Germline CDR1 SGHTA, CDR2 FQGNSA. CDR3 amino acids: CASSTDRGTEAFF. Here the CDR3 DNA reads TGTGCCAGCAGCACTGACAGGGGCACTGAAGCTTTCTTT. Supplemented by reference TRBV7-2 and TRBJ1-1, the full variable domain reads GAGVSQSPSNKVTEKGKDVELRCDPISGHTALYWYRQSLGQGLEFLIYFQGNSAPDKSGLPSDRFSAERTGGSVSTLTIQRTQQEDSAVYLCASSTDRGTEAFFGQGTRLTVV.

The CDR3 DNA reads TGTGCCAGCAGTACGTACCAGGGTGGTAATACGCAGTATTTT. The encoded protein is CASSTYQGGNTQYF. The rearrangement uses TRBV6-6 and TRBJ2-3; possible D gene TRBD1, 5 bases. The germline gives CDR1 MNHNY, CDR2 SVGAGI (reference sequence). V lost 5 bases to trimming and J lost 7 bases, with 16 bases between them. The CDR3 spans 14 residues.

This clonotype came up many times. The CDR3 loop is CSVVQGPPYEQYF. For the CDR3, the DNA is TGCAGCGTTGTGCAGGGACCCCCCTACGAGCAGTACTTC. The rearrangement uses TRBV29-1 and TRBJ2-7; D might be TRBD1 or TRBD2, each matching 5 bases. V dropped 4 bases and J dropped 2 bases, with 12 bases sitting between them. CDR1 and CDR2 (germline): SQVTM, ANQGSEA. There are 13 residues in the CDR3.

This clonotype was seen a few times. The chain links TRBV7-6 to TRBJ2-3; the match to TRBD2 covers 7 bases. Per the germline V gene, CDR1 is SGHVS and CDR2 is FNYEAQ. CDR3 length: 17 amino acids. The junction had 14 bases not matched to a gene; V was cut back by 7 bases and J by 1 base. The CDR3 nucleotides are TGTGCCAGCACCCGGGGGGTTCGAGATCGGGGCACAGATACGCAGTATTTT. It codes for CASTRGVRDRGTDTQYF.

This clonotype was counted many times. One end of the junction varies from germline; a read error may be responsible. The genes are TRBV5-1 and TRBJ1-1; D ambiguous. The CDR3 runs 14 residues. The germline V gene encodes CDR1 SGHRS and CDR2 YFSETQ. The chain's CDR3 is CASTLDGSPRRAFF. The CDR3 nucleotides are TGCGCCAGCACCTTGGACGGCAGTCCAAGAAGAGCTTTCTTT.

This chain joins TRBV5-1 and TRBJ2-2; 9 bases match TRBD1. Trimming removed 2 bases from V and 5 bases from J; junction bases left unmatched: 7. Looked up from germline, CDR1 is SGHRS and CDR2 is YFSETQ. The CDR3 runs to 16 residues. Here the CDR3 DNA reads TGCGCCAGCAGCTTATCTGGACAGGGGATTACCGGGGAGCTGTTTTTT. Its translation is CASSLSGQGITGELFF.

This chain joins TRBV7-6 and TRBJ2-3; D gene ambiguous. The CDR3 loop spans 13 amino acids. Germline values: CDR1 SGHVS, CDR2 FNYEAQ. Trimming shortened V by 1 base and J by 4 bases, and 6 bases separated the two germline ends. CDR3 sequence: CASSLVSPDTQYF. CDR3 DNA: TGTGCCAGCAGCTTAGTTTCGCCAGATACGCAGTATTTT.

This clonotype was seen more than once but under ten times. The chain uses TRBV11-2 and TRBJ2-5; the D gene is possibly TRBD2 (5 bases). Trimming took off 5 bases at V and 1 base at J, with 11 bases between the two ends. The CDR3 contains 14 residues. Germline assignment: CDR1 SGHAT and CDR2 FQNNGV. The CDR3 DNA is TGTGCCAGCAGCCAAGAGGGAAGCCAAGAGACCCAGTACTTC. This sequence encodes CASSQEGSQETQYF.

CDR3 sequence reads: CASSVGGQGIYEQYF. In DNA, the CDR3 is TGTGCCAGCAGCGTAGGGGGACAGGGGATCTACGAGCAGTACTTC. The chain employs TRBV9 and TRBJ2-7; TRBD1 matches at 10 bases. This CDR3 has 15 amino acids. Germline trimming cut 0 bases from V and 3 bases from J; bases unmatched to any gene: 3. Germline V gene sequence: CDR1 SGDLS, CDR2 YYNGEE.

V and J are TRBV19 and TRBJ2-2, with D unresolved. Germline V lookup: CDR1 LNHDA, CDR2 SQIVND (reference sequence). Trimming pared 8 bases from V and 1 base from J, leaving 8 bases between. The CDR3 sequence is 13 residues long. For the CDR3, the DNA is TGTGCCAGTGGGCAGGTGAACACCGGGGAGCTGTTTTTT. Translated: CASGQVNTGELFF.

This clonotype was counted at least ten times. V gene TRBV9 combines with J gene TRBJ2-7; D possibly corresponds to TRBD1 (5 bases). The CDR3 sequence is 13 residues long. V gave up 5 bases and J gave up 2 bases, with 11 bases separating them. Germline V gene lookup returns CDR1 SGDLS and CDR2 YYNGEE. The CDR3 coding sequence is TGTGCCAGCAGGCCCGGACATGCCTACGAGCAGTACTTC. Protein product: CASRPGHAYEQYF.

This clonotype is a singleton in its sample. The CDR3 nucleotides are TGTGCCAGCAGTTTCGAGGGCTCCTACGAGCAGTACTTC. Amino acid sequence: CASSFEGSYEQYF. This sequence joins TRBV12-3 or TRBV12-4 and TRBJ2-7; D perhaps matches TRBD2 (5 bases). The CDR3 has 13 amino acids. Deletions cut 3 bases from V and 0 bases from J, with 6 bases between.

The table lists this clonotype with many counts. This rearrangement joins TRBV11-2 to TRBJ2-1, with TRBD2 identical over 10 bases. The CDR3 has 17 amino acids. Germline-derived CDR1 and CDR2 are SGHAT and FQNNGV. J gave up 0 bases and V 5 bases, and 7 bases lay outside the gene matches. The CDR3 DNA is TGTGCCAGCAGCCACACTAGCGGGGAGCCCTCCTACAATGAGCAGTTCTTC. It codes for CASSHTSGEPSYNEQFF.

V and J are TRBV7-8 and TRBJ2-7; D not certain. CDR1 and CDR2 from the germline V gene are SGHVS and FQNEAQ. Trimming cost V 1 base and J 6 bases, with 13 bases left between them. The CDR3 totals 14 residues. CDR3 sequence reads: CASSLVTSGSEQYF. The CDR3 DNA is TGTGCCAGCAGCTTAGTAACAAGTGGTAGCGAGCAGTACTTC.

This clonotype was counted ten times or more. This rearrangement joins TRBV19 to TRBJ2-5, with a weak D call TRBD1 (6 bases). CDR3 length: 14 residues. Looked up from germline, CDR1 is LNHDA and CDR2 is SQIVND (reference sequence). The V end was cut by 6 bases, the J end by 3 bases, with 14 bases between. CDR3 residues: CASSRGGQKETQYF. CDR3 DNA: TGTGCCAGTAGCCGAGGGGGACAAAAAGAGACCCAGTACTTC.